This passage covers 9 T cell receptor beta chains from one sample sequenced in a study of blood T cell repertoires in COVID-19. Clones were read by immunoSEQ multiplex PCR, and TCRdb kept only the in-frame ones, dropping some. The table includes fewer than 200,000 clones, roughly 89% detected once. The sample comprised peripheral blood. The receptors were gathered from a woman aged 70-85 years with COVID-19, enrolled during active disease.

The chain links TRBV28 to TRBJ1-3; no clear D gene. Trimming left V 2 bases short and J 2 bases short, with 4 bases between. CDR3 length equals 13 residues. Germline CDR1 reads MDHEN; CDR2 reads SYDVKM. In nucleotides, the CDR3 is TGTGCCAGCAGTTTACAGACTGGAAACACCATATATTTT. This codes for CASSLQTGNTIYF.

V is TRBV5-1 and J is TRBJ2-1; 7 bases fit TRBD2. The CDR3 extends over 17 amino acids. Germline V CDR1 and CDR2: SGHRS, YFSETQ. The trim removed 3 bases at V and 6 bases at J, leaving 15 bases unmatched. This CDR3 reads CASSSGFSPGGGNEQFF. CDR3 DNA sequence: TGCGCCAGCAGCTCCGGGTTTTCCCCGGGCGGGGGCAATGAGCAGTTCTTC.

DNA for the CDR3: TGTGCCAGCAGCTTCCTTGGGACAGGGACCGACACTGAAGCTTTCTTT. Its translation is CASSFLGTGTDTEAFF. The chain employs TRBV11-3 and TRBJ1-1, with TRBD1 identical over 9 bases. Germline V gene sequence: CDR1 SGHNT, CDR2 YENEEA. The V gene end was trimmed by 3 bases and the J gene end by 3 bases; junction bases not matched to a gene: 8. The CDR3 has 16 residues.

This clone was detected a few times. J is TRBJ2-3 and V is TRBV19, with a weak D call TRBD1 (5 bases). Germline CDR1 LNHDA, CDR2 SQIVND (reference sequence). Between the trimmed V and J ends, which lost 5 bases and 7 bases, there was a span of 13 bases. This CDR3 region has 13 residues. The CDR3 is CASSRTMGHTQYF. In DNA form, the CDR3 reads TGTGCCAGTAGTCGGACCATGGGGCATACGCAGTATTTT.

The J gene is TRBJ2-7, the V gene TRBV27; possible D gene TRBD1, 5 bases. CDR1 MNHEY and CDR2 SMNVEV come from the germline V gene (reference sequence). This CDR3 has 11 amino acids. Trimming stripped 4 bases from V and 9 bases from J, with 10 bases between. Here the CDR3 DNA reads TGTGCCAGCAGTTCCAGGGCCGGGCAGTACTTC. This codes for CASSSRAGQYF.

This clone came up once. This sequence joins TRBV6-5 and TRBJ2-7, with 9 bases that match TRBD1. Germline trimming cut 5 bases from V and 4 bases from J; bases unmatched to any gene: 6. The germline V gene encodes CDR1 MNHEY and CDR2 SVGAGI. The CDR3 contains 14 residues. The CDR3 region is CASSRDRAGYEQYF. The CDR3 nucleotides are TGTGCCAGCAGTCGGGACAGGGCGGGATACGAGCAGTACTTC.

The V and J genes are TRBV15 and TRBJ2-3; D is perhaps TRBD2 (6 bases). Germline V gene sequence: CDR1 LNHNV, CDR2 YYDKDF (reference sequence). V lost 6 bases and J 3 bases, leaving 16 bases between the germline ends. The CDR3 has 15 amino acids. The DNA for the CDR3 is TGTGCCACCAGGCGACCCGGGGGTGGGACAGATACGCAGTATTTT. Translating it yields CATRRPGGGTDTQYF.

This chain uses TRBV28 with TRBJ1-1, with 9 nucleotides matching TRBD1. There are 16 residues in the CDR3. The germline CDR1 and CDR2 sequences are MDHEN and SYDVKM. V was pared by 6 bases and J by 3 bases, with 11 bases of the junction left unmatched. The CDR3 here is CASRPTVGQGYTEAFF. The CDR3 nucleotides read TGTGCCAGCAGGCCTACCGTAGGACAGGGGTACACTGAAGCTTTCTTT. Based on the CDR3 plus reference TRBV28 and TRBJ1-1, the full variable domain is DVKVTQSSRYLVKRTGEKVFLECVQDMDHENMFWYRQDPGLGLRLIYFSYDVKMKEKGDIPEGYSVSREKKERFSLILESASTNQTSMYLCASRPTVGQGYTEAFFGQGTRLTVV.

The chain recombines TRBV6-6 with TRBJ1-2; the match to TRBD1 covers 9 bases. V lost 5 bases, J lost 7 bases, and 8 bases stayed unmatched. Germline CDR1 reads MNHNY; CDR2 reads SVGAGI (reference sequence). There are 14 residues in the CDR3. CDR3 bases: TGTGCCAGCAGTCCGGGACAGGGCTTGTTTGGCTACACCTTC. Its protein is CASSPGQGLFGYTF.